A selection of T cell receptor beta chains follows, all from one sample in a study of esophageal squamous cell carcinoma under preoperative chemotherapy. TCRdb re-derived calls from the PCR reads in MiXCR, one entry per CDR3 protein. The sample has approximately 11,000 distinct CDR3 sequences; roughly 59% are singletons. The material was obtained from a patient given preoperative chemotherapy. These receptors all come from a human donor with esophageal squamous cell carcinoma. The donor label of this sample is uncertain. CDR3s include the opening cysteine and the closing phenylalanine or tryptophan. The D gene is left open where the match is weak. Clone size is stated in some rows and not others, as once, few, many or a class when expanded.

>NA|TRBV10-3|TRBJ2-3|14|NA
TGTGCGATCAAGGGGGGCTGTGGCAAAGATACGCAGTATTTT
CAIKGGCGKDTQYF
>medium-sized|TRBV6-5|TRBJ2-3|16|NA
TGTGCCAGCAGTTATGGGGGTAACCCTAGCACAGATACGCAGTATTTT
CASSYGGNPSTDTQYF
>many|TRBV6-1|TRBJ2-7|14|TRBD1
TGTGCCAGCACCCCGGGACAGGGGGCCTACGAGCAGTACTTC
CASTPGQGAYEQYF
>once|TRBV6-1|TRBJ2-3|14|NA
TGTGCGAGCAGAGGGACCCTAAACAAAGATACCCAGTACTTT
CASRGTLNKDTQYF
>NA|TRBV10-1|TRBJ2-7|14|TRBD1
TGCGCCAGCAGTGGGGGACAGGGGGGAGTAGAGCAGTACTTC
CASSGGQGGVEQYF
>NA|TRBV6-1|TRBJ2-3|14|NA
TGTGCCAGCAGCCAGGGACTGAACACAGGGACGCAGTATTTT
CASSQGLNTGTQYF
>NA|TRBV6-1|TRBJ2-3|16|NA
TGTGCCAGCAGGGGGGGTGGGGCGGGTGACACAGATACGCAGTATTTT
CASRGGGAGDTDTQYF
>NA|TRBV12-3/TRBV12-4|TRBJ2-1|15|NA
TGTGCCAGCAGAAAGCGGGGACAACCCGACAATGAGCAGTTCTTC
CASRKRGQPDNEQFF
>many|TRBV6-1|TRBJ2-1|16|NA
TGTGCCAGCAGTGAGAGGGGGCGGGGTCAATACAATGAGCAGTTCTTC
CASSERGRGQYNEQFF
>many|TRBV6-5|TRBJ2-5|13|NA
TGTGCCAGCAGTTACCAGCGACAAGAGACCCAGTACTTC
CASSYQRQETQYF
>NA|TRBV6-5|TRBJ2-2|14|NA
TGTGCCAGCAAGTTGGAGTATAATCCCGGGGAGCTGTTTTTT
CASKLEYNPGELFF
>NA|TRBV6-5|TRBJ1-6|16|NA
TGTGCCAGCAGTTACTCTTTTTTCGGGCAGAATTCACCCCTCCACTTT
CASSYSFFGQNSPLHF
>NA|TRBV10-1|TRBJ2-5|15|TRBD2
TGCGCCAGCAGTGAGATTTCTAGCGGCCAAGAGACCCAGTACTTC
CASSEISSGQETQYF
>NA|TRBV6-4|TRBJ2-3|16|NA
TGTGCCAGCAGTGACTCTGGAGGGGGTGGCACAGATACGCAGTATTTT
CASSDSGGGGTDTQYF
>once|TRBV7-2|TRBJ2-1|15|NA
TGTGCCAGCAGCTTAGATACAGGGAGGTTCAATGAGCAGTTCTTC
CASSLDTGRFNEQFF
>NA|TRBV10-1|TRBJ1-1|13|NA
TGCGCCAGCAGTGCACGGGAGAACACTGAAGCTTTCTTT
CASSARENTEAFF
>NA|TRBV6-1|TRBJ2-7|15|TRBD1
TGTGCCAGCAGTGTGGGACAGGAAATCTCCTACGAGCAGTACTTC
CASSVGQEISYEQYF
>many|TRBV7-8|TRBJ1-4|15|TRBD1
TGTGCCAGCAGCGGCCCGACAGGGGGTAATGAAAAACTGTTTTTT
CASSGPTGGNEKLFF
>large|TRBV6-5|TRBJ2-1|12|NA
TGTGCCAGCAGGGCGCCCTACAATGAGCAGTTCTTC
CASRAPYNEQFF
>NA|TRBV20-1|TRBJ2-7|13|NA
TGCAGTGCTAGAGTGGACGGAACCTACGAGCAGTACTTC
CSARVDGTYEQYF
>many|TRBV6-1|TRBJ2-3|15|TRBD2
TGTGCCAGCAGCCGGACTAGCGGGAGAACAGATACGCAGTATTTT
CASSRTSGRTDTQYF
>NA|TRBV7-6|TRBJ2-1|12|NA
TGTGCCAGCAGCAGAGGGGGGAATGAGCAGTTCTTC
CASSRGGNEQFF
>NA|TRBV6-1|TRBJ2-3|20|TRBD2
TGTGCCAGCAGCTCACGAGGTCTCGTCTCGGGACTAGCAACCAAAGATACGCAGTACTTT
CASSSRGLVSGLATKDTQYF
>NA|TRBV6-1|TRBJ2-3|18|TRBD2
TGTGCCAGCAGTGAGGGGGGGCGGGGGGGTTGTGACCCAGAGACGCAGTATTTT
CASSEGGRGGCDPETQYF
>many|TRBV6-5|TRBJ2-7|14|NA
TGTGCCAGCAGTTTGGTTAGCGGTTCCTACGAGCAGTACTTC
CASSLVSGSYEQYF
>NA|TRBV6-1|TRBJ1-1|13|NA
TGTGCCAGCAGGGTGACAGAGAACACTGAAGCTTTCTTT
CASRVTENTEAFF
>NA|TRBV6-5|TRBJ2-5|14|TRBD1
TGTGCCAGCAGTTTGACAGGGGATGTCGAGACCCAGTACTTC
CASSLTGDVETQYF
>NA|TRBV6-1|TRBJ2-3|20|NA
TGTGCCAGCAGGTCACGAGGTCGCGTCTCGGGGCTGTCAGCCACAAATACTCAGTACTTT
CASRSRGRVSGLSATNTQYF
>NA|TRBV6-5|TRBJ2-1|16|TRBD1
TGTGCCAGCAGTTATCCCGGCAGGGGGCCCTACAATGAGCAGTTCTTC
CASSYPGRGPYNEQFF
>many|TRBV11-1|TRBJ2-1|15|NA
TGTGCCAGCAGCTTACGGCGGAGCTCCTACAATGAGCAGTTCTTC
CASSLRRSSYNEQFF
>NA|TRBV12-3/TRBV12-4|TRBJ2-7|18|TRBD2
TGTGCCAGCATTACCCCGGACGGGGGGGTCCGTGACACAGATACGCAGTACTTC
CASITPDGGVRDTDTQYF
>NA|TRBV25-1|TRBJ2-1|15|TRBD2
TGTGCCAGCCGTCGACTAGCGGGAGTTGGAATCGAGCAGTTCTTC
CASRRLAGVGIEQFF
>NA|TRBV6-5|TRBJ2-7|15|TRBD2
TGTGCCAGCAGTTACTCCAGCGGGGGGGCCCATGAGCAGTACTTC
CASSYSSGGAHEQYF
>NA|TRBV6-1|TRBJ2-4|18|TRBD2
TGTGCCAGCGGGGGGGGGGCGACTAGCGGGAGATTCCCAAATATTCAGTACTTC
CASGGGATSGRFPNIQYF
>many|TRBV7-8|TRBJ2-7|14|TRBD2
TGTGCCAGCAGCTTAGTTCAGCGGGAGGTTGAGCAGTACTTC
CASSLVQREVEQYF
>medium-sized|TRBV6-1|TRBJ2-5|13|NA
TGTGCCAGCATGGGTTACAGCCAAGAGACCCAGTACTTC
CASMGYSQETQYF
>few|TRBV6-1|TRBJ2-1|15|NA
TGTGCCAGCAGTGAAAATTCGGGAGTAGTGGGTGAGCAGTTCTTC
CASSENSGVVGEQFF
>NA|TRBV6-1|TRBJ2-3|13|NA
TGTGCCAGCAGCAAGGGGGGGCCAGATACGCAGTATTTT
CASSKGGPDTQYF
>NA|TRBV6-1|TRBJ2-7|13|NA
TGTGCCAGGGGCGGAGGTCCCAAACGAACGCAGTACTTC
CARGGGPKRTQYF
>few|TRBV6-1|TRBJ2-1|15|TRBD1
TGTGCCAGCAGTGTCGTGGACAGGGTCTACAATGAGCAGTTCTTC
CASSVVDRVYNEQFF
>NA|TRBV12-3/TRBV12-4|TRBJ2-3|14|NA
TGTGCGGGGAGTGGGACGGGAGACCCAGATACGCAGTATTTT
CAGSGTGDPDTQYF
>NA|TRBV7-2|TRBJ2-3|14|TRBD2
TGTGCGGGCAGCGGGGGCTGTGTCACAGAGACGCAGTATTTC
CAGSGGCVTETQYF
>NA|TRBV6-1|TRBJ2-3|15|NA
TGTGCCAGGGGGGGAGGGGGCGCAAGCCAAGAGACGCAGTATTTT
CARGGGGASQETQYF
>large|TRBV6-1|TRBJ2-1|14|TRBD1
TGTGCCAGCAGAGACAGGGGGGCGTACAATGAGCAGTTCTTC
CASRDRGAYNEQFF